At least ten counts were recorded for the clone carrying this T cell receptor (beta chain). This sample is drawn from a study of blood T cells in healthy people across ages. Across the study: In model experiments, template switching was able to capture about one barcoded beta molecule for every two T cells that were present.

It was with a sample-barcoded 5' primer and a J-beta primer mix that a second PCR of roughly 6 to 12 cycles was run. Using its own MiXCR run on the 5' RACE reads, TCRdb lists one record per CDR3 protein. The table lists 450,000 to 600,000 distinct CDR3 sequences, about 25% of them singletons. CDR1 is SQVTM and CDR2 is ANQGSEA in the germline V gene. Trimming took off 7 bases at V and 8 bases at J, with 17 bases between the two ends. This CDR3 contains 12 residues. These same data were also listed under a study on T cells of mothers and their children.

Sequenced sample: blood. The V and J genes are TRBV29-1 and TRBJ1-1; D may be TRBD1 (5 bases). The TCR comes from a boy younger than 10 in good health. The DNA for the CDR3 is TGCAGCGCTATATCGAGTGGGGGGGAAGCTTTCTTT. Its protein is CSAISSGGEAFF.